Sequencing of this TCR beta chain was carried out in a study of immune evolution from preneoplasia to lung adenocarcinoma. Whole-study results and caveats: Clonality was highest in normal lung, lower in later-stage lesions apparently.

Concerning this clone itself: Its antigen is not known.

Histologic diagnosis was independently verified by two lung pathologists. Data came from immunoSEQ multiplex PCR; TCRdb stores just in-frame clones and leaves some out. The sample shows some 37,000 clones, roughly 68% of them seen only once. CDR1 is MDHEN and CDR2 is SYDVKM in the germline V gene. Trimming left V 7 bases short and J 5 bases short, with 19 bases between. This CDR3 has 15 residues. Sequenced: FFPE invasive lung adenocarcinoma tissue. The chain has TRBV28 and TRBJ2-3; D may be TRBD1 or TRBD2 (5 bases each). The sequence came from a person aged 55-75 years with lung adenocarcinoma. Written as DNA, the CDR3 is TGTGCCAGCATCCTAGACCCAGTGAGGGGAGATACGCAGTATTTT. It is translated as CASILDPVRGDTQYF.